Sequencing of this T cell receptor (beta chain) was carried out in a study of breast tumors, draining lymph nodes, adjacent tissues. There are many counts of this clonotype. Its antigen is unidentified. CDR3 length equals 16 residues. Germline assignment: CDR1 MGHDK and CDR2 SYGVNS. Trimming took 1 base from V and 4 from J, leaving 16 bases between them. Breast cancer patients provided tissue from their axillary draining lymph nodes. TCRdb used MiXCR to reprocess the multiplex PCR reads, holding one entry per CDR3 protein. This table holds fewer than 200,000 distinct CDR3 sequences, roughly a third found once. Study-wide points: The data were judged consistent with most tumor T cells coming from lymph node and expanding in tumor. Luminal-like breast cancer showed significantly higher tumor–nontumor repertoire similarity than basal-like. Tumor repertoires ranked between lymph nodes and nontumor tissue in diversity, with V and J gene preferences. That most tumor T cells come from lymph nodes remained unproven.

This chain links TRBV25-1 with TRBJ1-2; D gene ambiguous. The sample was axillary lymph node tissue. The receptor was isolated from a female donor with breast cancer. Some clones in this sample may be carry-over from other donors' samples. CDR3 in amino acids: CASSESRSWAVYGYTF. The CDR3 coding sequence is TGTGCCAGCAGTGAATCCCGTAGTTGGGCAGTCTATGGCTACACCTTC.